Each of the 12 T cell receptor beta chains below was sequenced from the same sample in a study of shared clonotypes between healthy human individuals. Measured with immunoSEQ multiplex PCR; TCRdb has only the in-frame clones, and not every one. The table lists over a million clones, 96% of them singletons. The sequenced sample was naive CD4+ T cells sorted from blood. The sample's subset: CD45RA+ positively selected. All receptors come from a man aged 25-45 years in good health.

Regarding this clone: Other nucleotide sequences in the sample specify the same CDR3. The rearrangement links TRBV7-8 to TRBJ1-1, with D uncertain. The CDR3 consists of 15 residues. Deletions cut 2 bases from V and 1 base from J, with 11 bases between. Germline V gene sequence: CDR1 SGHVS, CDR2 FQNEAQ. In DNA form, the CDR3 reads TGTGCCAGCAGCTTATTGAGGGCGGCGAACACTGAAGCTTTCTTT. Translating gives CASSLLRAANTEAFF.

This chain links TRBV11-1 with TRBJ2-7; possibly TRBD1 for D (6 bases). The CDR3 sequence is 11 residues long. Between the trimmed V and J ends, which lost 5 bases and 4 bases, there was a span of 6 bases. The germline V gene has CDR1 SGHAT and CDR2 FQDESV (reference sequence). The CDR3 protein is CASSTGYEQYF. The CDR3 DNA sequence: TGTGCCAGCAGCACAGGGTACGAGCAGTACTTC.

This rearrangement joins TRBV9 to TRBJ1-3; 10 nucleotides line up with TRBD1. V dropped 3 bases and J dropped 6; count of bases not matched to a gene: 6. CDR3 length: 15 amino acids. In germline, CDR1 is SGDLS, CDR2 YYNGEE. CDR3 region: CASSGGTGDANTIYF. The CDR3 DNA is TGTGCCAGCAGCGGAGGGACAGGGGACGCAAACACCATATATTTT. Full variable domain (outside the CDR3, taken from reference TRBV9 and TRBJ1-3): DSGVTQTPKHLITATGQRVTLRCSPRSGDLSVYWYQQSLDQGLQFLIQYYNGEERAKGNILERFSAQQFPDLHSELNLSSLELGDSALYFCASSGGTGDANTIYFGEGSWLTVV.

The rearrangement uses TRBV7-6 and TRBJ2-1; D is possibly TRBD1 or TRBD2 (7 bases each). This CDR3 contains 17 residues. V lost 1 base and J lost 1, with 14 bases in between. Germline CDR1 reads SGHVS; CDR2 reads FNYEAQ. The CDR3 DNA follows: TGTGCCAGCAGCTTAGGGGGGGGGACAGCATCCTACAATGAGCAGTTCTTC. This sequence encodes CASSLGGGTASYNEQFF. The whole variable domain, remainder taken from reference TRBV7-6 and TRBJ2-1, is GAGVSQSPRYKVTKRGQDVALRCDPISGHVSLYWYRQALGQGPEFLTYFNYEAQQDKSGLPNDRFSAERPEGSISTLTIQRTEQRDSAMYRCASSLGGGTASYNEQFFGPGTRLTVL.

The gene calls are TRBV30 and TRBJ2-3, with D possibly TRBD1 on 6 matching bases. This CDR3 has 13 residues. V was cut by 6 bases and J by 4 bases, with 14 bases left in between. Germline V gene lookup returns CDR1 GTSNPN and CDR2 SVGIG (reference sequence). Here the CDR3 reads CACNRGNSDTQYF. The CDR3, as DNA: TGTGCCTGTAATAGGGGGAATTCAGATACGCAGTATTTT.

V gene TRBV28 combines with J gene TRBJ1-1, with D unresolved. Germline V gives CDR1 MDHEN, CDR2 SYDVKM. The V and J ends lost 5 bases and 1 base respectively, with 5 bases between them. This CDR3 has 12 amino acids. CDR3 DNA: TGTGCCAGCAGTACGGAGAACACTGAAGCTTTCTTT. It codes for CASSTENTEAFF.

The genes are TRBV5-5 and TRBJ2-7, with 10 bases lining up with TRBD2. V lost 5 bases to trimming and J lost 4 bases; unmatched junction nucleotides: 9. This CDR3 has 15 amino acids. CDR1 SGHKS and CDR2 YYEKEE come from the germline V gene (reference sequence). The CDR3 DNA follows: TGTGCCAGCAGGGCTCTAGCGGGAGAGGGGTACGAGCAGTACTTC. Translated, it gives CASRALAGEGYEQYF.

V gene TRBV10-3 combines with J gene TRBJ2-5, with D tentatively TRBD1 (6 bases). Trimming shortened V by 6 bases and J by 1 base, and 9 bases separated the two germline ends. CDR1 is ENHRY, CDR2 SYGVKD, per germline. This CDR3 is built from 13 residues. The CDR3 reads CAIRGQSQETQYF. As DNA, the CDR3 is TGTGCCATCAGAGGACAGAGCCAAGAGACCCAGTACTTC.

The genes are TRBV10-3 and TRBJ2-7; D is tentatively TRBD1 or TRBD2 (6 bases each). CDR3 length equals 16 residues. From germline, CDR1 is ENHRY and CDR2 SYGVKD. With 4 bases removed from V and 6 bases from J, the gap between germline ends came to 22 bases. The CDR3 protein is CAISATGANLPSEQYF. The CDR3 DNA sequence: TGTGCCATCAGTGCCACGGGGGCTAATCTTCCAAGCGAGCAGTACTTC.

V gene TRBV9 combines with J gene TRBJ2-1; D remains ambiguous. The CDR3 is 12 residues long. V was clipped by 4 bases and J by 5 bases, with 7 bases between them. In germline, CDR1 is SGDLS, CDR2 YYNGEE. Here the CDR3 DNA reads TGTGCCAGCAGCCTCCTCCACAATGAGCAGTTCTTC. It encodes CASSLLHNEQFF.

The V gene is TRBV28, the J gene TRBJ1-5; tentatively, D is TRBD1 (5 bases). Between the trimmed V and J ends, which lost 7 bases and 3 bases, there was a span of 10 bases. The CDR3 extends over 13 amino acids. Germline assignment: CDR1 MDHEN and CDR2 SYDVKM. CDR3 protein: CASTWGINQPQHF. CDR3 DNA sequence: TGTGCCAGCACGTGGGGGATCAATCAGCCCCAGCATTTT. The whole variable domain, filled in from reference TRBV28 and TRBJ1-5, reads DVKVTQSSRYLVKRTGEKVFLECVQDMDHENMFWYRQDPGLGLRLIYFSYDVKMKEKGDIPEGYSVSREKKERFSLILESASTNQTSMYLCASTWGINQPQHFGDGTRLSIL.

The chain combines TRBV19 with TRBJ1-5, with a tentative D call TRBD1 (5 bases). The CDR3 is 19 amino acids. Germline V gene sequence: CDR1 LNHDA, CDR2 SQIVND (reference sequence). V was pared by 3 bases and J by 0 bases, with 21 bases between. CDR3 sequence reads: CASSIRPLQRGISNQPQHF. In DNA, the CDR3 is TGTGCCAGTAGTATCCGGCCCCTTCAGCGGGGGATTAGCAATCAGCCCCAGCATTTT.